Shown below are 8 T cell receptor beta chains from a single sample sequenced in a study of identical twins. TCRdb called the 5' RACE reads again in MiXCR, with one record for every CDR3 protein. Among fewer than 650,000 distinct CDR3 sequences listed, around a tenth were seen once. The same sample was also used in a study of yellow fever vaccine responses in identical twins.

The sequenced material came from PBMCs. These receptors were taken from a woman aged 18-35 years in good health.

The V and J genes are TRBV3-1 and TRBJ2-3; D is undetermined. This CDR3 has 15 residues. Germline CDR1 LGHDT, CDR2 YNNKEL (reference sequence). Trimming cost V 10 bases and J 7 bases, with 24 bases left between them. CDR3 sequence (DNA): TGTGCCATCCTCAACCGGGTGGGCCGGCGGCATACGCAGTATTTT. This translates into CAILNRVGRRHTQYF.

V and J are TRBV3-1 and TRBJ2-1; TRBD2 matches at 12 bases. The CDR3 spans 17 residues. Germline V gene lookup returns CDR1 LGHDT and CDR2 YNNKEL (reference sequence). Germline trimming cut 4 bases from V and 4 bases from J; bases unmatched to any gene: 8. The CDR3 nucleotides are TGTGCCAGCAGCCCCGAAGCCGGGACTAGCGGGTACAATGAGCAGTTCTTC. This translates into CASSPEAGTSGYNEQFF.

This clonotype appeared many times. This sequence joins TRBV7-9 and TRBJ2-1, with a possible D match to TRBD2 (5 bases). In germline, CDR1 is SEHNR, CDR2 FQNEAQ (reference sequence). The CDR3 is 13 amino acids. V was cut by 5 bases and J by 6 bases, with 11 bases left in between. The CDR3 sequence: CASSASAGNEQFF. For the CDR3, the DNA is TGTGCCAGCAGCGCCTCGGCGGGCAATGAGCAGTTCTTC.

This clonotype was observed a few times. V usage is TRBV19 and J usage is TRBJ2-1, with 8 bases fitting TRBD2. J was trimmed by 4 bases and V by 10 bases; bases with no gene match: 9. Per germline, CDR1 LNHDA and CDR2 SQIVND (reference sequence). The CDR3 loop spans 14 amino acids. This chain's CDR3 is CATKSGRGYNEQFF. CDR3 DNA sequence: TGTGCCACCAAGAGCGGGAGAGGGTACAATGAGCAGTTCTTC.

This clonotype was detected ten times or more. The V call is TRBV7-9, the J call TRBJ2-5; 7 bases match TRBD1. Trimming took 8 bases from V and 1 from J; bases not matched to a gene: 1. The CDR3 loop spans 12 amino acids. Germline V gene data show CDR1 as SEHNR and CDR2 as FQNEAQ (reference sequence). For the CDR3, the DNA is TGTGCCAGCGACAGGGTCCAAGAGACCCAGTACTTC. Its protein is CASDRVQETQYF.

This clonotype has just a few counts. The V gene is TRBV6-2 or TRBV6-3, the J gene TRBJ2-7; tentative D call: TRBD1 (6 bases). V shed 6 bases and J shed 3 bases, with 15 bases lying between them. Germline loops: CDR1 MNHEY, CDR2 SVGEGT. CDR3 length: 14 amino acids. The CDR3 spells CASSYTSDSYEQYF. CDR3 bases: TGTGCCAGCAGCTACACCTCGGACAGCTACGAGCAGTACTTC.

As concerns this clonotype: This may arise from a read error, as a much more abundant clone is one base away. Likely a read error: the CDR3 ends without its conserved phenylalanine or tryptophan. It is unclear where the CDR3 begins or ends on the DNA, so no DNA is shown, and the CDR3 is as TCRdb lists it. The V and J genes are TRBV29-1 and TRBJ1-1; TRBD1 is the table's D call and was not checked against the DNA. Germline values: CDR1 SQVTM, CDR2 ANQGSEA. Inclusive of both ends, the CDR3 amounts to 10 amino acids. The CDR3 sequence is CSVGNPGPLI.

The V and J genes are TRBV6-6 and TRBJ2-5; D unclear. This CDR3 spans 13 amino acids. CDR1 and CDR2 (germline): MNHNY, SVGAGI (reference sequence). The V and J ends lost 6 bases and 4 bases respectively, with 12 bases between them. CDR3 bases: TGTGCCAGCAGCCGGAAGTGGGGAGAGACCCAGTACTTC. Its translation is CASSRKWGETQYF.